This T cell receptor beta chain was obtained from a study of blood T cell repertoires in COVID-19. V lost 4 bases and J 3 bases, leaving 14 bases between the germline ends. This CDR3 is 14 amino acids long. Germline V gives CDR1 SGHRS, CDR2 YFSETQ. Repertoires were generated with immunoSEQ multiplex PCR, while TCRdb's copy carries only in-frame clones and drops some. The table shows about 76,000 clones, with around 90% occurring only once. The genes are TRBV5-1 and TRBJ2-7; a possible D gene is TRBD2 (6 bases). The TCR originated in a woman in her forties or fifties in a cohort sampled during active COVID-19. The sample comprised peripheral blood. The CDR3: CASSRGGQNYEQYF. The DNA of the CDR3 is TGCGCCAGCAGCCGTGGAGGGCAAAACTACGAGCAGTACTTC.